This T cell receptor (beta chain) was obtained from a study of PD-1 blockade in classical Hodgkin lymphoma. Using immunoSEQ multiplex PCR, the repertoire was profiled, and TCRdb retains in-frame clones only, with some absent. The table includes under 25,000 clones, more than 65% detected once. On this clone itself: The antigen is undetermined.

Whole-study findings and limits: Diminished baseline TCR diversity has been reported in newly diagnosed patients relative to healthy donors.

Indicated time point: cycle 4 day 1 (C4D1), after 5 to 7 weeks of nivolumab. Every patient was affected by relapse after autologous stem cell transplantation, while exposure to brentuximab vedotin was not uniform. The V and J ends lost 6 bases and 7 bases, in that order; junction bases with no gene match: 5. Germline V lookup: CDR1 MNHEY, CDR2 SMNVEV (reference sequence). The CDR3 contains 13 residues. This TCR was sampled from a human donor with classical Hodgkin lymphoma. The chain combines TRBV27 with TRBJ2-1, with 8 positions matching TRBD1. The specimen was peripheral blood mononuclear cells (PBMCs), collected before the fourth cycle of nivolumab. The CDR3 loop is CASRPTGENEQFF. CDR3 DNA sequence: TGTGCCAGCAGGCCGACAGGGGAAAATGAGCAGTTCTTC.